This TCR beta chain was captured in a study of blood T cell repertoires in COVID-19. There are a few counts of this clone. This CDR3 has 17 amino acids. CDR1 is SGHNT, CDR2 YYREEE, per germline (reference sequence). V shed 3 bases, J shed 5 bases, and the junction held 10 bases outside the gene matches. Profiling relied on immunoSEQ multiplex PCR, and the TCRdb table lists in-frame clones only, not all of them. This table holds 150,000 or so clones, around 89% found once. The chain combines TRBV5-4 with TRBJ2-5, with TRBD2 identical over 13 bases. Sequenced input: peripheral blood. The source of this sequence is a man between 60 and 70 years old with active or convalescent COVID-19. CDR3 bases: TGTGCCAGCAGCTGGGACCGCACTAGCGGGAGGGGGGAGACCCAGTACTTC. Protein sequence: CASSWDRTSGRGETQYF. Variable domain in full (rest from reference TRBV5-4 and TRBJ2-5): ETGVTQSPTHLIKTRGQQVTLRCSSQSGHNTVSWYQQALGQGPQFIFQYYREEENGRGNFPPRFSGLQFPNYSSELNVNALELDDSALYLCASSWDRTSGRGETQYFGPGTRLLVL.